The 31 T cell receptor beta chains below come from one sample, sequenced in a study of shared clonotypes between healthy human individuals. In the naive CD8 group, cells lacked CD45RO and were positively selected for CCR7, so terminally differentiated effector memory CD45RA+ cells were left out. The method was immunoSEQ multiplex PCR; TCRdb's version includes in-frame clones alone and lacks a portion of them. The sample consists of more than 2 million clones, roughly 93% of them appearing once. The sequenced sample was naive CD8+ T cells from PBMCs. All receptors derive from a man between 18 and 35 years old in good health. Some clones in this sample may be carry-over from other donors' samples.

Concerning this clone itself: Other DNA sequences from this sample encode an identical CDR3 as well. This CDR3 reads CASSPGNEQFF. For the CDR3, the DNA is TGTGCCAGCAGCCCCGGAAATGAGCAGTTCTTC. The chain uses TRBV27 and TRBJ2-1; D remains ambiguous. V dropped 6 bases and J dropped 7 bases, with 7 bases sitting between them. The V gene's germline CDR1 is MNHEY and CDR2 SMNVEV (reference sequence). This CDR3 has 11 amino acids.

The chain's CDR3 is CASSLDGGRTTGELFF. CDR3 in DNA: TGTGCCAGCAGCTTAGATGGCGGGAGGACCACCGGGGAGCTGTTTTTT. The chain has TRBV7-8 and TRBJ2-2; the match to TRBD2 covers 8 bases. CDR1 and CDR2 (germline): SGHVS, FQNEAQ. Trimming at V came to 1 base and at J to 4 bases, leaving 5 bases not matched to a gene. The CDR3 is 16 amino acids.

The V gene is TRBV10-3, the J gene TRBJ2-7; 10 bases line up with TRBD1. The germline CDR1 and CDR2 sequences are ENHRY and SYGVKD. The CDR3 sequence is 14 residues long. Trimming took 4 bases from V and 4 from J; bases not matched to a gene: 4. The CDR3, as DNA: TGTGCCATCAGTGTGGACAGGGGGGGTTACGAGCAGTACTTC. This encodes CAISVDRGGYEQYF.

The chain carries TRBV11-2 and TRBJ2-2; tentative D call: TRBD1 (5 bases). Germline V CDR1 and CDR2: SGHAT, FQNNGV. CDR3 length: 17 amino acids. Trimming took off 5 bases at V and 2 bases at J, with 18 bases between the two ends. The CDR3 reads CASSPQRQGYNTGELFF. As DNA, the CDR3 is TGTGCCAGCAGCCCCCAAAGGCAGGGATATAACACCGGGGAGCTGTTTTTT. The complete variable domain, with remaining parts taken from reference TRBV11-2 and TRBJ2-2, reads EAGVAQSPRYKIIEKRQSVAFWCNPISGHATLYWYQQILGQGPKLLIQFQNNGVVDDSQLPKDRFSAERLKGVDSTLKIQPAKLEDSAVYLCASSPQRQGYNTGELFFGEGSRLTVL.

This chain links TRBV18 with TRBJ1-1, with D unclear. V was trimmed by 3 bases and J by 6 bases, leaving 20 bases between them. This CDR3 spans 16 amino acids. Germline CDR1 is KGHSH and CDR2 is LQKENI. The CDR3 coding sequence is TGTGCCAGCTCACCCCCGACCCTCTCGGCGCTCCCTGAAGCTTTCTTT. Translating it yields CASSPPTLSALPEAFF.

CDR3 sequence: CAIRDRGYEQYF. The CDR3 region has the DNA TGTGCCATCCGGGACAGGGGGTACGAGCAGTACTTC. The chain carries TRBV2 and TRBJ2-7, with TRBD1 matching over 11 bases. Trimming at V came to 10 bases and at J to 4 bases, leaving 3 bases not matched to a gene. From germline, CDR1 is SNHLY and CDR2 FYNNEI. The CDR3 has 12 residues.

Only one count was recorded for this clone. V gene TRBV7-9 combines with J gene TRBJ2-1; TRBD2 aligns across 9 bases. CDR1 and CDR2 from the germline V gene are SEHNR and FQNEAQ (reference sequence). This CDR3 contains 19 residues. With 5 bases clipped from V and 2 bases from J, the junction kept 16 bases outside the gene matches. Written as DNA, the CDR3 is TGTGCCAGCAGCGAAAGAGGGATTAAGCGGGAGGCCACCTACAATGAGCAGTTCTTC. Protein sequence: CASSERGIKREATYNEQFF.

About this clone: Other DNA variants within this sample encode the same CDR3. The gene calls are TRBV5-1 and TRBJ2-3; 9 bases line up with TRBD2. The CDR3 runs 15 residues. From germline, CDR1 is SGHRS and CDR2 YFSETQ. Trimming at V came to 4 bases and at J to 3 bases, leaving 6 bases not matched to a gene. The CDR3 is CASSPPAGGTDTQYF. CDR3 DNA: TGCGCCAGCAGCCCCCCAGCGGGAGGAACAGATACGCAGTATTTT.

This chain uses TRBV27 with TRBJ2-1; 12 nucleotides line up with TRBD2. The V and J ends lost 5 bases and 6 bases, in that order; junction bases with no gene match: 8. The CDR3 runs 16 residues. Germline CDR1 reads MNHEY; CDR2 reads SMNVEV (reference sequence). For the CDR3, the DNA is TGTGCCAGCAGTCCCAGACTAGCGGGAGCGACCAATGAGCAGTTCTTC. Translation gives CASSPRLAGATNEQFF.

This chain links TRBV21-1 with TRBJ2-1; the tabulated D call, TRBD2, remains unverified against the DNA. TRBV21-1 has pseudogene status. This CDR3 contains 20 residues. Here the CDR3 reads CASSKGGREGHRSSYNEQFF. The DNA for the CDR3 is TGTGCCAGCAGCAAAGGGGGGCGGGAGGGCCATCGAAGCTCCTACAATGAGCAGTTCTTC.

The genes are TRBV2 and TRBJ2-7, with 7 bases aligning to TRBD1. The CDR3 is 15 residues long. Germline V gene data show CDR1 as SNHLY and CDR2 as FYNNEI. V was clipped by 6 bases and J by 1 base; unmatched bases: 9. The CDR3 sequence: CASRSSGQSSYEQYF. CDR3 nucleotide sequence: TGTGCCAGCAGGAGTTCGGGACAGTCGTCCTACGAGCAGTACTTC. The variable domain in full, completed from reference TRBV2 and TRBJ2-7, reads EPEVTQTPSHQVTQMGQEVILRCVPISNHLYFYWYRQILGQKVEFLVSFYNNEISEKSEIFDDQFSVERPDGSNFTLKIRSTKLEDSAMYFCASRSSGQSSYEQYFGPGTRLTVT.

CDR3 bases: TGTGCCATCAGTGCATCCCCTAGCACAGATACGCAGTATTTT. It is translated as CAISASPSTDTQYF. The chain carries TRBV10-3 and TRBJ2-3; D is unresolved. V shed 4 bases and J shed 0 bases, with 8 bases lying between them. The CDR3 consists of 14 residues. Germline assignment: CDR1 ENHRY and CDR2 SYGVKD.

The table lists this clone with a count of one. The V and J genes are TRBV7-9 and TRBJ2-5; D gene unclear. The CDR3 covers 14 residues. V was clipped by 1 base and J by 0 bases, with 6 bases between them. Germline CDR1 reads SEHNR; CDR2 reads FQNEAQ (reference sequence). Here the CDR3 reads CASSLGAYQETQYF. As DNA, the CDR3 is TGTGCCAGCAGCTTAGGGGCGTACCAAGAGACCCAGTACTTC.

V and J are TRBV5-1 and TRBJ2-1; no firm D call. The CDR3 length is 15 residues. Germline CDR1 is SGHRS and CDR2 is YFSETQ. V lost 2 bases and J lost 5, with 14 bases in between. CDR3 DNA sequence: TGCGCCAGCAGCTTCAAAGGGAACACCAACAATGAGCAGTTCTTC. Translation: CASSFKGNTNNEQFF.

The chain uses TRBV9 and TRBJ1-2, with D possibly matching TRBD1 (5 bases). Trimming shortened V by 4 bases and J by 4 bases, and 14 bases separated the two germline ends. Germline CDR1 is SGDLS and CDR2 is YYNGEE. The CDR3 length is 14 residues. CDR3 DNA sequence: TGTGCCAGCAGCTCAGGGACGGGAAGCTATGGCTACACCTTC. Residues: CASSSGTGSYGYTF.

The chain recombines TRBV7-2 with TRBJ1-1; unclear D gene. V gave up 2 bases and J gave up 1 base, with 11 bases separating them. CDR1 is SGHTA, CDR2 FQGNSA, per germline. There are 15 residues in the CDR3. The CDR3 sequence is CASSLSWAGNTEAFF. The CDR3 DNA follows: TGTGCCAGCAGCTTATCGTGGGCCGGGAACACTGAAGCTTTCTTT. Together with reference TRBV7-2 and TRBJ1-1, the CDR3 gives the full variable domain: GAGVSQSPSNKVTEKGKDVELRCDPISGHTALYWYRQSLGQGLEFLIYFQGNSAPDKSGLPSDRFSAERTGGSVSTLTIQRTQQEDSAVYLCASSLSWAGNTEAFFGQGTRLTVV.

V usage is TRBV7-9 and J usage is TRBJ2-5, with D uncertain. Trimming cost V 5 bases and J 4 bases, with 17 bases left between them. In germline, CDR1 is SEHNR, CDR2 FQNEAQ (reference sequence). CDR3 length: 15 residues. DNA for the CDR3: TGTGCCAGCAGCCCTCTACATACACCTCGAGAGACCCAGTACTTC. Its protein product is CASSPLHTPRETQYF.

This chain uses TRBV28 with TRBJ1-5, with TRBD1 matching over 7 bases. Trimming removed 6 bases from V and 6 bases from J; junction bases left unmatched: 8. This CDR3 has 14 amino acids. CDR1 is MDHEN and CDR2 is SYDVKM in the germline V gene. The CDR3 bases are TGTGCCAGCAGCCCACAGGGGCGCCGTCAGCCCCAGCATTTT. Protein: CASSPQGRRQPQHF.

The V gene is TRBV11-3, the J gene TRBJ2-7, with 8 bases identical to TRBD1. The CDR3 runs to 17 residues. The germline gives CDR1 SGHNT, CDR2 YENEEA. The junction had 10 bases not matched to a gene; V was cut back by 0 bases and J by 3 bases. The CDR3 DNA sequence: TGTGCCAGCAGCTTAGAGGGGTCTGGGACAGGTATCTACGAGCAGTACTTC. It is translated as CASSLEGSGTGIYEQYF.

This clone was seen only once. V gene TRBV7-9 combines with J gene TRBJ1-4; a weak D match, TRBD1 (6 bases). This CDR3 has 15 residues. Looked up from germline, CDR1 is SEHNR and CDR2 is FQNEAQ (reference sequence). Trimming left V 5 bases short and J 7 bases short, with 17 bases between. CDR3 sequence: CASSPPGGGGEKLFF. The DNA for the CDR3 is TGTGCCAGCAGCCCCCCGGGGGGGGGCGGTGAAAAACTGTTTTTT.

The chain has TRBV21-1 and TRBJ2-1; TRBD1 is the table's D call, not checked against the DNA. TRBV21-1 is reported as a pseudogene. The CDR3 has 17 amino acids. As DNA, the CDR3 is TGTGCCAGCAGCAAGAAGGACAGACCTAAATCTTACAATGAGCAGTTCTTC. This translates into CASSKKDRPKSYNEQFF.

The V gene is TRBV27, the J gene TRBJ2-4, with TRBD1 matching 9 bases. Germline-derived CDR1 and CDR2 are MNHEY and SMNVEV (reference sequence). This CDR3 is built from 16 residues. The ends lost 1 base at V and 2 bases at J; junction bases unmatched: 3. CDR3 bases: TGTGCCAGCAGTTTATTGGGACAGGGTTCCAAAAACATTCAGTACTTC. Translation gives CASSLLGQGSKNIQYF.

The V and J genes are TRBV27 and TRBJ2-1, with D possibly TRBD1 on 6 matching bases. The germline V and J ends were trimmed by 7 bases and 3 bases, with 19 bases remaining between them. Germline V lookup: CDR1 MNHEY, CDR2 SMNVEV (reference sequence). The CDR3 runs to 16 residues. CDR3 region: CASTSRAGTNYNEQFF. The CDR3 DNA is TGTGCCAGCACGTCCAGGGCCGGGACAAACTACAATGAGCAGTTCTTC.

This chain links TRBV9 with TRBJ1-2, with 7 bases that match TRBD1. Germline V lookup: CDR1 SGDLS, CDR2 YYNGEE. V lost 3 bases to trimming and J lost 8 bases; unmatched junction nucleotides: 10. This CDR3 has 14 residues. CDR3 bases: TGTGCCAGCAGCGCAAACCAGGGGGTCTCGGGCTACACCTTC. This sequence encodes CASSANQGVSGYTF.

This clone appeared once. The sample carries other DNA sequences with the same CDR3. The gene calls are TRBV4-3 and TRBJ2-1, with 9 bases matching TRBD2. CDR3 size: 16 residues. Per germline, CDR1 LGHNA and CDR2 YSLEER. With V trimmed by 1 base and J by 4 bases, 5 bases remained unmatched. CDR3 nucleotide sequence: TGCGCCAGCAGCCAAGGGCTAGCGGGAATATACAATGAGCAGTTCTTC. It specifies CASSQGLAGIYNEQFF.

The chain has TRBV21-1 and TRBJ2-7. TRBV21-1 is annotated as a pseudogene. The CDR3 is 13 amino acids. The CDR3 DNA is TGTGCCAGCAGCGGACCGGGACCCTACGAGCAGTACTTC. Translation: CASSGPGPYEQYF.

V gene TRBV6-1 combines with J gene TRBJ1-1, with 10 bases that match TRBD1. This CDR3 has 16 residues. The germline CDR1 and CDR2 sequences are MNHNS and SASEGT. V trimming: 4 bases; J trimming: 3 bases; junction bases outside the gene matches: 8. The CDR3: CASSVGQGFMDTEAFF. The CDR3 DNA sequence: TGTGCCAGCAGTGTGGGACAGGGGTTTATGGACACTGAAGCTTTCTTT.

This clone was seen only a few times. A read error is likely, as this CDR3 ends without the conserved phenylalanine or tryptophan. Because the CDR3's place on the DNA is in doubt, the DNA is left out and the CDR3 is given as listed by TCRdb. The V call is TRBV6-6, the J call TRBJ1-1. CDR1 is MNHNY, CDR2 SVGAGI, per germline (reference sequence). Including both end residues, the CDR3 is 11 amino acids long. The CDR3: CASSMGERLGI.

This chain links TRBV28 with TRBJ2-7; possibly TRBD1 or TRBD2 for D (5 bases each). Germline CDR1 MDHEN, CDR2 SYDVKM. Between the trimmed V and J ends, which lost 1 base and 6 bases, there was a span of 13 bases. CDR3 length: 14 residues. The CDR3 coding sequence is TGTGCCAGCAGTTTATTCAGGGACCGTGGCGAGCAGTACTTC. Translation gives CASSLFRDRGEQYF.

This clone was observed a single time. As DNA, the CDR3 is TGTGCCAGCAGACTGATTCCAGTGACTAATGAAAAACTGTTTTTT. Amino acid sequence: CASRLIPVTNEKLFF. The chain couples TRBV11-2 to TRBJ1-4, with no clear D. This CDR3 is built from 15 residues. Germline CDR1 and CDR2: SGHAT and FQNNGV. V lost 6 bases, J lost 2 bases, and 13 bases lay in between.

About this clone: Other DNA sequences in the same sample also yield this CDR3. V usage is TRBV7-9 and J usage is TRBJ1-1; no clear D gene. The ends were cut back, 5 bases at V and 0 bases at J, with 7 bases in the middle. The length of the CDR3 is 13 residues. Germline V gene data show CDR1 as SEHNR and CDR2 as FQNEAQ (reference sequence). Here the CDR3 DNA reads TGTGCCAGCAGCCCTCAGATGAACACTGAAGCTTTCTTT. It translates to CASSPQMNTEAFF.